This T cell receptor beta chain was sequenced in a study of spatial heterogeneity in lung cancer. TCRdb reanalysed the 5' RACE reads using MiXCR and keeps one entry per CDR3 protein. This table holds thousands of distinct CDR3 sequences, approximately 16% found once. Time point reported: sample taken at primary tumor resection. Unsorted samples of tumor, nontumor lung or frozen PBMC had their whole RNA sequenced. The donors, roughly 70 patients with untreated early-stage non-small cell lung cancer, provided the samples. Germline CDR1 DFQATT, CDR2 SNEGSKA (reference sequence). The CDR3 totals 13 residues. V was cut by 6 bases and J by 4 bases, with 15 bases left in between.

Sequencing was performed on normal lung tissue next to the tumor, taken at surgery. The TCR comes from a male donor with early-stage non-small cell lung cancer. The chain is built from TRBV20-1 and TRBJ2-5; the D call may be TRBD1 or TRBD2 (5 bases each). The chain's CDR3 is CSAEGLRGETQYF. The DNA for the CDR3 is TGCAGTGCCGAGGGGCTTAGGGGAGAGACCCAGTACTTC.